This paragraph covers one TCR beta chain sequence. Its cognate antigen is unknown. The data were obtained in a study of cytomegalovirus exposure and HLA in healthy donors. Study-wide context: Sequencing of about 179 million T cells in an earlier analysis found more than 100 million unique TCR beta sequences. Study findings and constraints: Associated with cytomegalovirus, according to the listing, were some 180 TCR beta chains. Later analysis suggested most CMV-associated TCR beta chains were HLA-restricted.

V was shortened by 1 base and J by 8 bases, with 11 bases between the two germline ends. This CDR3 region has 13 residues. The germline gives CDR1 SEHNR, CDR2 FQNEAQ (reference sequence). PCR primers comprised 60 Vbeta and 13 Jbeta primers. The protocol was immunoSEQ multiplex PCR, while the TCRdb copy is restricted to in-frame clones and leaves out a portion. The data show over 150,000 clones, under 90% seen once. Material for sequencing was PBMCs. The TCR was taken from a man in his thirties or forties in good health and CMV-seropositive. The J gene is TRBJ1-1, the V gene TRBV7-9; no firm D call. CDR3 in amino acids: CASSLEAGSEAFF. CDR3 in DNA: TGTGCCAGCAGCTTAGAGGCCGGGTCGGAAGCTTTCTTT.